The entry below describes one T cell receptor beta chain. What antigen it recognizes has not been identified. Base qualities are not at hand, and no much larger clone is one base apart. The approximately 40 donors, aged about 6 to 95 years, were systemically healthy Caucasian individuals from Russia. Each donor gave 8 to 10 milliliters of peripheral blood, drawn into EDTA-treated Vacutainer tubes. PBMCs were isolated by Ficoll-Paque density-gradient centrifugation, with at least 6 million obtained per sample. Total RNA, at least 5.5 micrograms per sample, was extracted from PBMCs with Trizol reagent. The percentages of naive CD45RAhigh/CD27high T cells were determined by flow cytometry on a PBMC aliquot from every donor. V is shortened by 0 bases, J by 3 bases, and the region joining them spans 10 bases. According to the germline V gene, CDR1 reads SGHRS and CDR2 reads YFSETQ. The CDR3, cysteine through phenylalanine, is 14 amino acids long. Kept here is only the CDR3 DNA, which spans 42 bases and is read in frame from base 1.

The sample comes from a study of blood T cells in healthy people across ages (dated by TCRdb to the mid-2010s). In the study overall: In model experiments, template switching captured about one uniquely barcoded TCR beta cDNA molecule for every two T cells. To track age-related changes in TCR beta repertoire diversity, the study relied on deep sequencing normalized with unique cDNA molecular identifiers. The donors were divided into four age groups: young (average about 15 years), middle-aged (around 41), aged (62) and long-lived (nearly 85). Two additional independent replicas of 1 million unique cDNA reads from the same blood draw were analyzed for two donors (one aged 18 to 30 and one aged 80 or older).

The receptor library was made with 5' RACE. TCRdb names Illumina HiSeq 2500 as the instrument used. The second PCR ran for about 6 to 11 cycles and used a J-beta primer mix along with a sample-barcoded 5' primer. Each TCR beta cDNA molecule received a unique molecular identifier from a template-switch 5' adaptor carrying 12 random nucleotides. Each sample yielded at least 2.5 million CDR3-containing paired-end reads. First-strand cDNA was synthesized from all RNA with the Mint cDNA synthesis kit, primed by a TRBC-specific oligonucleotide. All cDNA was treated with uracil-DNA glycosylase and then went through a first 18-cycle PCR with the universal primers M1SS and BC2_uni_R. The study's own analysis went as follows. For normalization, 1 million high-quality reads were randomly selected from each sample, with every read carrying a distinct molecular identifier. Reads sharing molecular identifiers were discarded rather than binned into consensus sequences. MiTCR, with a Q25 quality threshold and the strictest error-elimination algorithm, was used for CDR3 identification, clonotype clustering and error correction. A nonparametric unseen species model using Euler transformation provided a lower-bound estimate of total TCR beta diversity. TCRdb ran its own pipeline on the public reads, namely fastp trimming at Q25 and MiXCR clone calling, and kept in-frame beta chains. Identical CDR3 proteins give one entry, which carries the most common genes and DNA. V and J calls and clone size were set by TCRdb, not the authors. In all, the sample holds about 800,000 distinct CDR3 sequences, and more than 20% of those were seen once. The ten largest clones add up to under 4.5% of the sample.

Here is what the overall study found, with its caveats: Compared with the aged group, the long-lived group had more naive CD4+ T cells, fewer expanded clones and increased TCR diversity, a pattern suggesting age selection. Because profiling used bulk unsorted PBMCs, naive and antigen-experienced compartments could not be compared conclusively. Donor CMV infection status was unknown, potentially confounding age-related changes in expanded clonotypes. There was a strong correlation between observed TCR beta diversity and the percentage of naive T cells measured by flow cytometry. As age increased, observed TCR beta diversity per million T cells dropped in a roughly linear way, and a significant reduction was already evident by age 40. Total diversity estimates from one million sequenced T cells were considered lower bounds and underestimates.

These same data were also listed under a study on T cells of mothers and their children. In that second paper, the authors write: Nine systemically healthy Caucasian individuals served as donors, namely three mothers together with their six children. cDNA synthesis used all of the extracted RNA, with 1.5 ug of RNA in each 15 ul reaction. In the second PCR, the M1S primer added sample barcodes and 2-4 random nucleotides. More than 8 million TCR beta CDR3 reads were obtained from each mother, and some 3 million reads were obtained from each child. In both related and unrelated pairs, thymic selection shapes the output of TCR recombination in a similar way, with inherited differences having only a minor effect. Normalized repertoire overlap in related mother-child pairs was always slightly higher than in unrelated mother-child pairs, but the difference was never significant. No persistent microchimeric T cell clones were found, with a detection sensitivity of 85 to 100 clones per million clonotypes. Deep NGS was used in the study to compare the TCR beta repertoires of mothers and children and to look for features that separate related mother-child pairs from unrelated individuals. Mothers averaged roughly 36 +/- 4 years of age and children averaged about 12 +/- 4 years. After adapter ligation was performed with NEBNext reagents, the libraries were sequenced on an Illumina HiSeq 2000 with 100+100 nt paired-end reads. To prevent cross-contamination, the mother and child libraries were prepared one month apart and sequenced in separate runs. Between roughly 450,000 and 2,000,000 distinct TCR beta clonotypes were identified per donor. Naive TCR beta clonotypes were estimated from low-frequency clonotypes matched to each donor's FACS-determined naive share, without sorting.

The sequenced material came from blood. This clonotype was obtained from a boy younger than 18 in good health. Rearrangement joined TRBV5-1 to TRBJ2-7, with the D gene too uncertain to name. In nucleotide form, the sequence is TGCGCCAGCAGCTTGGTACCACTGAACTACGAGCAGTACTTC. Its amino acids are CASSLVPLNYEQYF.